This T cell receptor (beta chain) stems from a study of PD-1 blockade in classical Hodgkin lymphoma. General observations from the study: Significantly greater TCR diversity emerged by C4D1 in CD4+ cells but not CD8+ cells. Repertoires differed for reasons still undefined, possibly disease activity or prior therapy.

On this clone: Its specificity is not known.

Every single patient, without exception, relapsed after autologous stem cell transplantation, and brentuximab vedotin exposure varied. Assay: immunoSEQ multiplex PCR; the TCRdb copy retains only in-frame clones and omits some. The sample includes tens of thousands of clones, about nine tenths seen only once; the top ten take approximately 22%. From germline, CDR1 is LNHDA and CDR2 SQIVND (reference sequence). Between the trimmed V and J ends, which lost 4 bases and 2 bases, there was a span of 14 bases. The CDR3 is 15 amino acids. Sequencing was performed on peripheral blood mononuclear cells (PBMCs), taken at baseline. The TCR comes from a human donor with classical Hodgkin lymphoma. The chain has TRBV19 and TRBJ1-1; a weak D match, TRBD1 (5 bases). CDR3 protein: CASSRFGGTNTEAFF. CDR3 in DNA: TGTGCCAGTAGTAGGTTCGGGGGGACCAACACTGAAGCTTTCTTT.